This T cell receptor (beta chain) was identified during a study of blood T cell repertoires in COVID-19. Study-level background: There were acute and convalescent COVID-19 samples, and they came from the United States, Italy and Spain.

This clone occurred once. Germline V lookup: CDR1 MNHEY, CDR2 SVGEGT. V lost 5 bases, J lost 2 bases, and 3 bases stayed unmatched. This CDR3 comprises 15 residues. TCRdb's copy holds only in-frame clones and misses some; the assay was immunoSEQ multiplex PCR. This sample has hundreds of thousands of clones, with over 75% found just once. This receptor was identified in a woman aged 45-65 years who had recovered from COVID-19. The sample taken for sequencing was peripheral blood. This chain joins TRBV6-2 or TRBV6-3 and TRBJ2-2; TRBD2 aligns across 9 bases. The CDR3 DNA is TGTGCCAGCAGTCGAGCGGGGGGAAACACCGGGGAGCTGTTTTTT. Amino acids: CASSRAGGNTGELFF.